Detailed here is one TCR beta chain. The sample is drawn from a study of T cell responses to AZD1222 COVID-19 vaccine. The assay was immunoSEQ multiplex PCR, and TCRdb's table has in-frame clones only and misses some. There are about 150,000 clones in the sample; 86% occur only once, and 5.5% lies in the top ten. V was pared by 6 bases and J by 3 bases, with 12 bases between. This CDR3 is 14 amino acids long. Germline lookup yields CDR1 MNHEY and CDR2 SMNVEV (reference sequence). This clonotype originated in an adult in good health. V is TRBV27 and J is TRBJ1-5; perhaps TRBD1 as D (6 bases). Sequences were derived from peripheral blood, sampled on day 0 of MenACWY control vaccination. The CDR3 loop reads CASRKWDNNQPQHF. Written as DNA, the CDR3 is TGTGCCAGCAGAAAATGGGACAACAATCAGCCCCAGCATTTT.